One and the same sample provided the 31 T cell receptor beta chains below, sequenced in a study of blood T cell repertoires in COVID-19. Method: immunoSEQ multiplex PCR; TCRdb's copy keeps in-frame clones and lacks some. The sample includes 65,000 to 85,000 clones, 65% to 85% seen only once; the top ten take over 15%. Sequencing used peripheral blood. These receptor sequences come from an older woman with acute or convalescent COVID-19.

The V call is TRBV29-1, the J call TRBJ1-1, with TRBD1 identical over 9 bases. In germline, CDR1 is SQVTM, CDR2 ANQGSEA. After removal of 6 bases from V and 5 bases from J, the junction contained 7 bases not matched to a gene. There are 13 residues in the CDR3. CDR3 in amino acids: CSVDTGGWTEAFF. The CDR3 DNA follows: TGCAGCGTGGATACAGGGGGCTGGACTGAAGCTTTCTTT.

The V gene is TRBV10-1, the J gene TRBJ2-5, with TRBD1 matching over 10 bases. Germline CDR1 and CDR2: WNHNN and SYGVQD (reference sequence). After removal of 5 bases from V and 4 bases from J, the junction contained 4 bases not matched to a gene. This CDR3 has 14 amino acids. The CDR3 region is CASSPGQGLETQYF. The CDR3 nucleotides read TGCGCCAGCAGTCCGGGACAGGGGCTAGAGACCCAGTACTTC.

The chain is built from TRBV5-5 and TRBJ1-2; D is perhaps TRBD1 (6 bases). CDR3 size: 14 residues. The germline gives CDR1 SGHKS, CDR2 YYEKEE (reference sequence). Trimming removed 4 bases from V and 4 bases from J, with 14 bases in between. As DNA, the CDR3 is TGTGCCAGCAGCCCGGACAGTGGCGGCTATGGCTACACCTTC. Translation gives CASSPDSGGYGYTF.

The chain recombines TRBV30 with TRBJ2-2; the D gene is possibly TRBD1 (6 bases). V was trimmed by 3 bases and J by 4 bases, leaving 12 bases between them. Germline V gives CDR1 GTSNPN, CDR2 SVGIG (reference sequence). This CDR3 has 14 residues. In nucleotides, the CDR3 is TGTGCCTGGAGAGTAGGGGGTTCCACCGGGGAGCTGTTTTTT. It translates to CAWRVGGSTGELFF. Looking up the rest from reference TRBV30 and TRBJ2-2 gives the full variable domain: SQTIHQWPATLVQPVGSPLSLECTVEGTSNPNLYWYRQAAGRGLQLLFYSVGIGQISSEVPQNLSASRPQDRQFILSSKKLLLSDSGFYLCAWRVGGSTGELFFGEGSRLTVL.

V gene TRBV28 combines with J gene TRBJ1-2; 9 bases align to TRBD1. Losses at the gene ends were 4 bases for V and 5 bases for J; bases not matched to a gene: 14. This CDR3 has 17 amino acids. The germline V gene has CDR1 MDHEN and CDR2 SYDVKM. The CDR3 loop is CASSSGGQGSTSYGYTF. The CDR3 DNA is TGTGCCAGCAGTTCGGGCGGACAGGGGTCTACTTCATATGGCTACACCTTC.

The J gene is TRBJ2-3, the V gene TRBV27, with 10 bases aligning to TRBD2. Germline values: CDR1 MNHEY, CDR2 SMNVEV (reference sequence). Unmatched junction bases numbered 10, after V lost 6 bases and J lost 1 base. This CDR3 has 17 amino acids. The CDR3 nucleotides read TGTGCCAGCAGGTCCACCTCCAGCGGGGGGGGCACAGATACGCAGTATTTT. Protein: CASRSTSSGGGTDTQYF.

The chain couples TRBV19 to TRBJ2-6; 9 nucleotides align to TRBD1. This CDR3 spans 17 amino acids. Trimming at V came to 6 bases and at J to 0 bases, leaving 6 bases not matched to a gene. The germline V gene has CDR1 LNHDA and CDR2 SQIVND (reference sequence). CDR3 region: CASRLQGAVSGANVLTF. As DNA, the CDR3 is TGTGCCAGTAGGTTACAGGGGGCCGTCTCTGGGGCCAACGTCCTGACTTTC. Full variable domain (missing parts from reference TRBV19 and TRBJ2-6): DGGITQSPKYLFRKEGQNVTLSCEQNLNHDAMYWYRQDPGQGLRLIYYSQIVNDFQKGDIAEGYSVSREKKESFPLTVTSAQKNPTAFYLCASRLQGAVSGANVLTFGAGSRLTVL.

The chain recombines TRBV29-1 with TRBJ1-1; 7 bases agree with TRBD1. Trimming cost V 7 bases and J 4 bases; bases outside gene matches: 12. This CDR3 spans 14 amino acids. Germline V gene sequence: CDR1 SQVTM, CDR2 ANQGSEA. This CDR3 is CSAPGGTGRTEAFF. Here the CDR3 DNA reads TGCAGCGCCCCAGGGGGTACAGGGCGCACTGAAGCTTTCTTT. The full variable domain, its missing parts supplied by reference TRBV29-1 and TRBJ1-1, is SAVISQKPSRDICQRGTSLTIQCQVDSQVTMMFWYRQQPGQSLTLIATANQGSEATYESGFVIDKFPISRPNLTFSTLTVSNMSPEDSSIYLCSAPGGTGRTEAFFGQGTRLTVV.

This rearrangement joins TRBV7-2 to TRBJ1-2; D may be TRBD1 (6 bases). Germline CDR1 is SGHTA and CDR2 is FQGNSA. The V end was cut by 6 bases, the J end by 8 bases, with 13 bases between. There are 12 residues in the CDR3. The CDR3 DNA reads TGTGCCAGCAGTCGGGGGGCCTTAGGCTACACCTTC. Translation gives CASSRGALGYTF.

This chain links TRBV18 with TRBJ2-5; 7 nucleotides line up with TRBD1. The ends lost 1 base at V and 0 bases at J; junction bases unmatched: 5. Germline V gene lookup returns CDR1 KGHSH and CDR2 LQKENI. The CDR3 has 16 amino acids. The CDR3 nucleotides are TGTGCCAGCTCACCACGTTTTGACAGGGACCAAGAGACCCAGTACTTC. It is translated as CASSPRFDRDQETQYF.

This sequence joins TRBV6-2 or TRBV6-3 and TRBJ1-2, with TRBD1 as a possible D gene (6 bases). Germline V CDR1 and CDR2: MNHEY, SVGEGT. The CDR3 length is 13 residues. V was trimmed by 4 bases and J by 3 bases, leaving 9 bases between them. This chain's CDR3 is CASSLQGDYGYTF. The CDR3 region has the DNA TGTGCCAGCAGTTTACAGGGCGACTATGGCTACACCTTC.

This chain uses TRBV10-2 with TRBJ1-1, with D possibly TRBD1 on 6 matching bases. The germline V gene encodes CDR1 WSHSY and CDR2 SAAADI. CDR3 size: 14 residues. Trimming left V 6 bases short and J 1 base short, with 12 bases between. CDR3 DNA sequence: TGCGCCAGCAGCTACGGGACATCGAACACTGAAGCTTTCTTT. As protein: CASSYGTSNTEAFF.

The genes are TRBV9 and TRBJ2-5; no clear D gene. Germline loops: CDR1 SGDLS, CDR2 YYNGEE. This CDR3 is built from 13 residues. Trimming took 2 bases from V and 5 from J, leaving 10 bases between them. CDR3: CASSVAGGETQYF. The CDR3 DNA is TGTGCCAGCAGCGTTGCCGGCGGCGAGACCCAGTACTTC.

Here the CDR3 reads CAWSGDRGNSPLHF. Here the CDR3 DNA reads TGTGCCTGGAGTGGGGACAGGGGTAATTCACCCCTCCACTTT. This rearrangement joins TRBV30 to TRBJ1-6, with 10 bases matching TRBD1. Trimming took 1 base from V and 6 from J; bases not matched to a gene: 0. Germline CDR1 reads GTSNPN; CDR2 reads SVGIG (reference sequence). The CDR3 is made up of 14 amino acids.

The CDR3 here is CASSSNGGSGNTIYF. The CDR3 DNA is TGCGCCAGCAGCTCAAACGGAGGCTCTGGAAACACCATATATTTT. The chain combines TRBV5-1 with TRBJ1-3; no clear D gene. V was clipped by 3 bases and J by 0 bases, with 10 bases between them. The CDR3 loop spans 15 amino acids. Germline assignment: CDR1 SGHRS and CDR2 YFSETQ.

The rearrangement uses TRBV25-1 and TRBJ1-6; 10 nucleotides agree with TRBD1. CDR1 is MGHDK, CDR2 SYGVNS, per germline. CDR3 length equals 15 residues. With V trimmed by 3 bases and J by 8 bases, 4 bases remained unmatched. The DNA for the CDR3 is TGTGCCAGCAGTGACAGACAGGGGGCTGATTCACCCCTCCACTTT. This gives the protein CASSDRQGADSPLHF.

This rearrangement joins TRBV7-9 to TRBJ1-5; 10 nucleotides match TRBD1. CDR1 and CDR2 (germline): SEHNR, FQNEAQ (reference sequence). Losses at the gene ends were 5 bases for V and 3 bases for J; bases not matched to a gene: 10. The CDR3 is made up of 17 amino acids. CDR3 in amino acids: CASSDRQGANVNQPQHF. The CDR3 nucleotides are TGTGCCAGCAGCGACAGACAGGGGGCGAACGTCAATCAGCCCCAGCATTTT.

This clone has just one count. This CDR3 is CASSIRGRGRNQPQHF. The DNA of the CDR3 is TGTGCCAGTAGTATAAGGGGCAGGGGTCGCAATCAGCCCCAGCATTTT. This chain uses TRBV19 with TRBJ1-5; D may be TRBD1 (6 bases). The V end was cut by 2 bases, the J end by 2 bases, with 13 bases between. This CDR3 comprises 16 residues. Germline CDR1 is LNHDA and CDR2 is SQIVND (reference sequence). The full variable domain, in which reference TRBV19 and TRBJ1-5 provide the parts outside the CDR3, is DGGITQSPKYLFRKEGQNVTLSCEQNLNHDAMYWYRQDPGQGLRLIYYSQIVNDFQKGDIAEGYSVSREKKESFPLTVTSAQKNPTAFYLCASSIRGRGRNQPQHFGDGTRLSIL.

The genes are TRBV6-1 and TRBJ2-7; 11 bases line up with TRBD2. The CDR3 totals 18 residues. Germline V lookup: CDR1 MNHNS, CDR2 SASEGT. Losses at the gene ends were 1 base for V and 4 bases for J; bases not matched to a gene: 12. CDR3 sequence (DNA): TGTGCCAGCAGTGAAGAAGAGAGGGGACTAGCGGAACCTTACGAGCAGTACTTC. Translated, it gives CASSEEERGLAEPYEQYF.

The chain couples TRBV11-2 to TRBJ2-5, with D hard to call. Trimming shortened V by 1 base and J by 2 bases, and 14 bases separated the two germline ends. The CDR3 has 16 amino acids. Germline CDR1 SGHAT, CDR2 FQNNGV. CDR3 protein: CASSLGYFDGQETQYF. CDR3 bases: TGTGCCAGCAGCTTAGGTTATTTCGACGGGCAAGAGACCCAGTACTTC.

This clone was picked up one time. The J gene is TRBJ1-3, the V gene TRBV3-1 (or the pseudogene TRBV3-2); TRBD1 agrees at 10 bases. CDR1 and CDR2 (germline): LGHDT, YNNKEL (reference sequence). Trimming at V came to 6 bases and at J to 8 bases, leaving 7 bases not matched to a gene. This CDR3 region has 14 residues. CDR3 coding DNA: TGTGCCAGCAGTTTGCCCGGGACAGGGGACACCATATATTTT. Protein product: CASSLPGTGDTIYF.

The rearrangement uses TRBV5-1 and TRBJ2-3; maybe TRBD1 (6 bases). V was trimmed by 4 bases and J by 1 base, leaving 13 bases between them. The CDR3 runs to 15 residues. Germline V gives CDR1 SGHRS, CDR2 YFSETQ. The CDR3 bases are TGCGCCAGCAGCCAGGGACAAGAAGGCACAGATACGCAGTATTTT. Translation gives CASSQGQEGTDTQYF.

This sequence joins TRBV30 and TRBJ2-3; the match to TRBD2 covers 9 bases. The junction had 11 bases not matched to a gene; V was cut back by 0 bases and J by 4 bases. There are 17 residues in the CDR3. Germline V lookup: CDR1 GTSNPN, CDR2 SVGIG (reference sequence). CDR3 region: CAWSVGLASSGADTQYF. CDR3 bases: TGTGCCTGGAGTGTAGGACTAGCGAGTTCAGGTGCAGATACGCAGTATTTT.

The chain carries TRBV19 and TRBJ2-2, with D perhaps matching TRBD1 (5 bases). The germline V gene has CDR1 LNHDA and CDR2 SQIVND (reference sequence). V was trimmed by 0 bases and J by 10 bases, leaving 12 bases between them. This CDR3 spans 14 amino acids. The CDR3 loop reads CASSIESGALELFF. In DNA form, the CDR3 reads TGTGCCAGTAGTATAGAAAGTGGGGCTTTGGAGCTGTTTTTT.

The rearrangement links TRBV6-1 to TRBJ2-1; D is unclear. This CDR3 comprises 15 residues. In germline, CDR1 is MNHNS, CDR2 SASEGT. The V end was cut by 0 bases, the J end by 0 bases, with 6 bases between. CDR3 sequence: CASSEALNSYNEQFF. CDR3 bases: TGTGCCAGCAGTGAAGCCCTTAACTCCTACAATGAGCAGTTCTTC.

This chain links TRBV11-2 with TRBJ2-7; weak D call: TRBD2 (5 bases). The CDR3 contains 12 residues. V shed 5 bases and J shed 7 bases, with 12 bases lying between them. Germline CDR1 and CDR2: SGHAT and FQNNGV. CDR3 protein: CASSQDFLEQYF. The CDR3 coding sequence is TGTGCCAGCAGCCAGGACTTCCTAGAGCAGTACTTC.

The chain uses TRBV10-3 and TRBJ2-1, with 7 bases matching TRBD1. The CDR3 runs to 13 residues. The ends lost 7 bases at V and 4 bases at J; junction bases unmatched: 4. From germline, CDR1 is ENHRY and CDR2 SYGVKD. Here the CDR3 reads CAITPGQYNEQFF. CDR3 nucleotides: TGTGCCATCACCCCGGGACAGTACAATGAGCAGTTCTTC.

The chain carries TRBV27 and TRBJ1-5; D is possibly TRBD1 (6 bases). Trimming removed 5 bases from V and 3 bases from J, with 23 bases in between. CDR1 is MNHEY and CDR2 is SMNVEV in the germline V gene (reference sequence). The CDR3 is 18 amino acids. Written as DNA, the CDR3 is TGTGCCAGCAGTCGGAGGTTTTTGGGGGGGGCCGACAATCAGCCCCAGCATTTT. Translation gives CASSRRFLGGADNQPQHF.

V gene TRBV2 combines with J gene TRBJ2-7; 8 bases align to TRBD2. Germline V CDR1 and CDR2: SNHLY, FYNNEI. With 7 bases clipped from V and 1 base from J, the junction kept 6 bases outside the gene matches. The CDR3 is 14 amino acids. DNA for the CDR3: TGTGCCAGCACCCCCGGGACTAGGTCCTACGAGCAGTACGTC. Translated, it gives CASTPGTRSYEQYV.

The CDR3 region is CASSFRGQPNTGELFF. DNA for the CDR3: TGTGCCAGCAGTTTCCGGGGACAGCCCAACACCGGGGAGCTGTTTTTT. The V gene is TRBV27, the J gene TRBJ2-2; TRBD1 matches 7 bases. After removal of 3 bases from V and 2 bases from J, the junction contained 6 bases not matched to a gene. This CDR3 has 16 residues. Per the germline V gene, CDR1 is MNHEY and CDR2 is SMNVEV (reference sequence).

The chain has TRBV30 and TRBJ1-1; the D is unclear. Germline-derived CDR1 and CDR2 are GTSNPN and SVGIG (reference sequence). CDR3 length: 13 residues. With 3 bases removed from V and 1 base from J, the gap between germline ends came to 9 bases. As DNA, the CDR3 is TGTGCCTGGAGGGGCGGGGAGAACACTGAAGCTTTCTTT. Translating it yields CAWRGGENTEAFF.